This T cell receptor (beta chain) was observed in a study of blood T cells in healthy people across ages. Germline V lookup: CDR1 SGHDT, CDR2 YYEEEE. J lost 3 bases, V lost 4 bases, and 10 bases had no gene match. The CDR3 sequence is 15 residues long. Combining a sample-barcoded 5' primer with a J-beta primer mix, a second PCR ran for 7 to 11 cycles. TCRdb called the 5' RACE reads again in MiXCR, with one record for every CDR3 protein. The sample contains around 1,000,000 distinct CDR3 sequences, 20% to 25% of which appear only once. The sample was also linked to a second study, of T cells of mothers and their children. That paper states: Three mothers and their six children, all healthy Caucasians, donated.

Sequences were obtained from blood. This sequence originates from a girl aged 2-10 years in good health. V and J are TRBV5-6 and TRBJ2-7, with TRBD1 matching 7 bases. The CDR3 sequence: CASSGGNRGYYEQYF. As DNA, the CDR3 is TGTGCCAGCAGCGGGGGAAACAGGGGTTACTACGAGCAGTACTTC.